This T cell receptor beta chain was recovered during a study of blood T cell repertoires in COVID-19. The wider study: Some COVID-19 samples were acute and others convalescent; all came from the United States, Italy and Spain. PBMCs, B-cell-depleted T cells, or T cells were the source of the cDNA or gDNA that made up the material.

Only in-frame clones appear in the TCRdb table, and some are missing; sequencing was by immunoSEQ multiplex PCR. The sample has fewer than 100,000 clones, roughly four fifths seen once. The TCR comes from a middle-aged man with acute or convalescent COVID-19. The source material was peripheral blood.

CDR3 loop: CASSRGSGSNTEAFF. Here the CDR3 DNA reads TGTGCCAGTAGTAGGGGTTCAGGGTCGAACACTGAAGCTTTCTTT. The rearrangement links TRBV19 to TRBJ1-1; a weak D match, TRBD1 (5 bases). Deletions cut 4 bases from V and 1 base from J, with 13 bases between. This CDR3 is 15 amino acids long. Germline CDR1 is LNHDA and CDR2 is SQIVND (reference sequence).